Reported below is one T cell receptor beta chain. Its antigen remains unknown. The entry originates in a study of T cells in pancreatic ductal adenocarcinoma. Study findings and constraints: Compared with tumor, blood showed more total productive templates and 6.5 to 10-fold more clonotypes.

Selected pancreatic ductal adenocarcinoma patients had undergone surgery without neoadjuvant therapy. TCRdb keeps only in-frame clones here, not all; method: immunoSEQ multiplex PCR. Among approximately 97,000 clones listed, roughly 96% were seen once. Sequenced sample: PBMCs. The receptor was derived from a human donor with pancreatic ductal adenocarcinoma.

The CDR3 DNA reads TGTGCCAGCAGCCAAGATTCATGGCTTTCGGGTAGCTCCTACGAGCAGTACTTC. It encodes CASSQDSWLSGSSYEQYF. The chain links TRBV4-2 to TRBJ2-7; D ambiguous. V lost 0 bases, J lost 0 bases, and 18 bases lay in between. The CDR3 sequence is 18 residues long. The germline V gene has CDR1 LGHNA and CDR2 YNFKEQ.